This T cell receptor (beta chain) was profiled in a study of blood T cell repertoires in COVID-19. Overall study context: Samples representing acute and convalescent COVID-19 were sourced from the United States, Italy and Spain. Sample material is recorded as cDNA or gDNA derived from T cells, B-cell-depleted T cells, or PBMCs.

CDR3 length: 15 residues. Trimming at V came to 3 bases and at J to 4 bases, leaving 4 bases not matched to a gene. The germline gives CDR1 LGHDT, CDR2 YNNKEL (reference sequence). Methods used by the authors: Quantification of nucleated cells was approximated via reference gene primer amplification. The protocol was immunoSEQ multiplex PCR, while the TCRdb copy is restricted to in-frame clones and leaves out a portion. The V and J calls and clone size were taken over from that table, and D and trimming were inferred from the DNA. The table has some 90,000 clones, under 95% seen once; the top ten hold 3.5% to 4%.

The sample taken for sequencing was peripheral blood. This clonotype was sampled from a woman between 45 and 60 years old in a cohort sampled during active COVID-19. The chain links TRBV3-1 (or the pseudogene TRBV3-2) to TRBJ2-2, with 8 nucleotides matching TRBD1. This CDR3 is CASSQQGASTGELFF. In DNA form, the CDR3 reads TGTGCCAGCAGCCAGCAGGGGGCTAGCACCGGGGAGCTGTTTTTT.